These 20 T cell receptor beta chains were all obtained from the same sample, sequenced in a study of T cells in Graves' hyperthyroidism and ophthalmopathy. RNA transcripts were the template for amplifying TCR beta CDR3 regions. The HTBI primer set served for first-round RT-PCR of the TCR CDR3. MiXCR, run by TCRdb on the multiplex PCR reads, gives a single entry per CDR3 protein. The data show approximately 590,000 distinct CDR3 sequences, 15% to 19% seen once. Sequences were obtained from blood. The source is a woman aged 25 to 39 with Graves' hyperthyroidism.

This clonotype has a handful of counts. V and J are TRBV20-1 and TRBJ2-3; D perhaps matches TRBD2 (6 bases). V was trimmed by 3 bases and J by 6 bases, leaving 19 bases between them. The CDR3 is made up of 15 amino acids. CDR1 is DFQATT and CDR2 is SNEGSKA in the germline V gene (reference sequence). For the CDR3, the DNA is TGCAGTGCTAGGACCGGGACTGGGGGGTTGGATACGCAGTATTTT. As protein: CSARTGTGGLDTQYF.

The chain employs TRBV6-6 and TRBJ2-3; no definite D call. V lost 0 bases to trimming and J lost 4 bases, with 11 bases between them. Germline CDR1 MNHNY, CDR2 SVGAGI (reference sequence). The CDR3 is 15 residues long. CDR3 region: CASSYSMYDADTQYF. DNA of the CDR3: TGTGCCAGCAGTTACTCGATGTACGATGCAGATACGCAGTATTTT.

The chain employs TRBV9 and TRBJ2-3; D is uncertain. The germline V gene has CDR1 SGDLS and CDR2 YYNGEE. V lost 0 bases to trimming and J lost 1 base, with 6 bases between them. This CDR3 is built from 14 residues. CDR3 nucleotides: TGTGCCAGCAGCGTAGCTACAGGCACAGATACGCAGTATTTT. As protein: CASSVATGTDTQYF. Full variable domain (rest looked up from reference TRBV9 and TRBJ2-3): DSGVTQTPKHLITATGQRVTLRCSPRSGDLSVYWYQQSLDQGLQFLIQYYNGEERAKGNILERFSAQQFPDLHSELNLSSLELGDSALYFCASSVATGTDTQYFGPGTRLTVL.

This clonotype has a handful of counts. The chain links TRBV29-1 to TRBJ1-1, with a tentative D call TRBD1 (6 bases). Trimming removed 3 bases at V and 11 bases at J, with 19 bases between. Germline V gives CDR1 SQVTM, CDR2 ANQGSEA. The CDR3 runs 13 residues. CDR3: CSVDSQGTPVAFF. The CDR3 DNA reads as TGCAGCGTTGATAGCCAGGGGACACCGGTTGCTTTCTTT.

This chain uses TRBV18 with TRBJ2-7; 8 bases map to TRBD1. This CDR3 comprises 14 residues. V was clipped by 4 bases and J by 4 bases; unmatched bases: 6. Germline values: CDR1 KGHSH, CDR2 LQKENI. CDR3 sequence reads: CASSLPDREYEQYF. Written as DNA, the CDR3 is TGTGCCAGCTCACTCCCGGACAGGGAATACGAGCAGTACTTC.

The V and J genes are TRBV7-9 and TRBJ2-7; the D is unclear. The V end was cut by 2 bases, the J end by 2 bases, with 10 bases between. CDR3 size: 14 residues. The germline gives CDR1 SEHNR, CDR2 FQNEAQ (reference sequence). The CDR3 spells CASSLTSVTYEQYF. The CDR3 DNA reads as TGTGCCAGCAGCTTAACGAGCGTAACCTACGAGCAGTACTTC.

This clonotype occurred many times. The chain carries TRBV10-3 and TRBJ2-7; 9 bases agree with TRBD1. The CDR3 runs 14 residues. V trimming: 5 bases; J trimming: 5 bases; junction bases outside the gene matches: 7. CDR1 is ENHRY, CDR2 SYGVKD, per germline. The CDR3 is CAISRDRVVHEQYF. CDR3 in DNA: TGTGCCATCAGTCGGGACAGGGTGGTCCACGAGCAGTACTTC.

The chain carries TRBV28 and TRBJ2-1; D is unclear. This CDR3 spans 13 amino acids. The ends were cut back, 8 bases at V and 6 bases at J, with 14 bases in the middle. Germline CDR1 and CDR2: MDHEN and SYDVKM. The CDR3 coding sequence is TGTGCCAGCCGTCCCTTAACGGGCAATGAGCAGTTCTTC. Protein: CASRPLTGNEQFF.

The rearrangement links TRBV20-1 to TRBJ2-1; tentatively, D is TRBD1 or TRBD2 (10 bases each). The CDR3 totals 19 residues. The ends were cut back, 5 bases at V and 5 bases at J, with 31 bases in the middle. Germline CDR1 and CDR2: DFQATT and SNEGSKA (reference sequence). The CDR3 region has the DNA TGCAGTGCTGAGGGGACAGGGGTGTTCGGACTAGCGGTTCACAATGAGCAGTTCTTC. Amino acids: CSAEGTGVFGLAVHNEQFF.

This clonotype showed up just a few times. This chain joins TRBV2 and TRBJ1-5; tentative D call: TRBD1 (6 bases). The ends were cut back, 1 base at V and 3 bases at J, with 7 bases in the middle. The CDR3 runs to 14 residues. Germline V gives CDR1 SNHLY, CDR2 FYNNEI. The CDR3 loop reads CASSEDRANQPQHF. CDR3 DNA: TGTGCCAGCAGTGAAGACAGGGCCAATCAGCCCCAGCATTTT.

This clonotype has just a few counts. One end of the junction fails to match germline, which may point to a read error. The rearrangement links TRBV5-1 to TRBJ2-3; TRBD1 is a possible D gene (6 bases). Per germline, CDR1 SGHRS and CDR2 YFSETQ. The CDR3 covers 13 residues. The CDR3 loop is CASSSGDTDAQYF. The CDR3 DNA follows: TGCGCCAGCAGCTCTGGGGACACAGATGCGCAGTATTTT.

J is TRBJ1-5 and V is TRBV19; D gene uncertain. Germline V gene lookup returns CDR1 LNHDA and CDR2 SQIVND (reference sequence). CDR3 size: 11 residues. The V end was cut by 4 bases, the J end by 6 bases, with 4 bases between. The CDR3 here is CASSNGQPQHF. As DNA, the CDR3 is TGTGCCAGTAGTAATGGTCAGCCCCAGCATTTT.

V is TRBV5-4 and J is TRBJ2-1; maybe TRBD2 (5 bases). V gave up 0 bases and J gave up 0 bases, with 16 bases separating them. The germline CDR1 and CDR2 sequences are SGHNT and YYREEE (reference sequence). This CDR3 contains 18 residues. CDR3 DNA: TGTGCCAGCAGCTTGGGGGTAGGCGGTGCGGGCTCCTACAATGAGCAGTTCTTC. It is translated as CASSLGVGGAGSYNEQFF.

This clonotype was found a few times. The chain joins TRBV6-1 to TRBJ1-1, with 7 positions matching TRBD1. This CDR3 spans 11 amino acids. Germline loops: CDR1 MNHNS, CDR2 SASEGT. J was trimmed by 6 bases and V by 7 bases; bases with no gene match: 2. CDR3 sequence (DNA): TGTGCCAGCACCCAGGGGGCTGAAGCTTTCTTT. Its protein product is CASTQGAEAFF.

A few counts support this clonotype. V gene TRBV13 combines with J gene TRBJ2-1, with 7 nucleotides matching TRBD2. Unmatched junction bases numbered 7, after V lost 8 bases and J lost 0 bases. CDR1 and CDR2 from the germline V gene are PRHDT and FYEKMQ (reference sequence). CDR3 size: 15 residues. CDR3 amino acids: CASSREQGSYNEQFF. The CDR3 region has the DNA TGTGCCAGCTCGCGGGAGCAGGGCTCCTACAATGAGCAGTTCTTC.

This clonotype was seen only a few times. J is TRBJ2-1 and V is TRBV5-1; D remains unclear. This CDR3 region has 15 residues. V shed 0 bases and J shed 9 bases, with 16 bases lying between them. The germline V gene has CDR1 SGHRS and CDR2 YFSETQ. The CDR3 coding sequence is TGCGCCAGCAGCTTGGATCCAGCTTCGGTGGCTGAGCAGTTCTTC. Protein: CASSLDPASVAEQFF.

V usage is TRBV25-1 and J usage is TRBJ1-1, with 9 bases matching TRBD1. The CDR3 length is 14 residues. With 4 bases clipped from V and 6 bases from J, the junction kept 6 bases outside the gene matches. Germline V gene lookup returns CDR1 MGHDK and CDR2 SYGVNS. For the CDR3, the DNA is TGTGCCAGCAGTGTGACAGGGGGGTTGTCTGAAGCTTTCTTT. Translation gives CASSVTGGLSEAFF.

The chain is built from TRBV18 and TRBJ1-1; TRBD1 might be the D (5 bases). Trimming took off 5 bases at V and 3 bases at J, with 16 bases between the two ends. The germline gives CDR1 KGHSH, CDR2 LQKENI. The CDR3 runs to 15 residues. CDR3 in DNA: TGTGCCAGCTCAAGTTCGAGGGTGGGGGACACTGAAGCTTTCTTT. Translation: CASSSSRVGDTEAFF.

The V gene is TRBV13, the J gene TRBJ2-5; possible D gene TRBD1, 5 bases. Germline values: CDR1 PRHDT, CDR2 FYEKMQ (reference sequence). V was shortened by 4 bases and J by 4 bases, with 28 bases between the two germline ends. The CDR3 is made up of 19 amino acids. DNA for the CDR3: TGTGCCAGCAGCTACGGGCGAAGAGACAGCGCGGTCCCGACAGAGACCCAGTACTTC. This codes for CASSYGRRDSAVPTETQYF. Filled out from reference TRBV13 and TRBJ2-5, the complete variable domain reads AAGVIQSPRHLIKEKRETATLKCYPIPRHDTVYWYQQGPGQDPQFLISFYEKMQSDKGSIPDRFSAQQFSDYHSELNMSSLELGDSALYFCASSYGRRDSAVPTETQYFGPGTRLLVL.

This clonotype was counted between two and nine times. This rearrangement joins TRBV4-1 to TRBJ2-3; D not resolved. Germline V gives CDR1 MGHRA, CDR2 YSYEKL. This CDR3 spans 11 amino acids. Trimming took off 0 bases at V and 5 bases at J, with 0 bases between the two ends. The CDR3 region is CASSQEDTQYF. The CDR3 DNA follows: TGCGCCAGCAGCCAAGAAGATACGCAGTATTTT.